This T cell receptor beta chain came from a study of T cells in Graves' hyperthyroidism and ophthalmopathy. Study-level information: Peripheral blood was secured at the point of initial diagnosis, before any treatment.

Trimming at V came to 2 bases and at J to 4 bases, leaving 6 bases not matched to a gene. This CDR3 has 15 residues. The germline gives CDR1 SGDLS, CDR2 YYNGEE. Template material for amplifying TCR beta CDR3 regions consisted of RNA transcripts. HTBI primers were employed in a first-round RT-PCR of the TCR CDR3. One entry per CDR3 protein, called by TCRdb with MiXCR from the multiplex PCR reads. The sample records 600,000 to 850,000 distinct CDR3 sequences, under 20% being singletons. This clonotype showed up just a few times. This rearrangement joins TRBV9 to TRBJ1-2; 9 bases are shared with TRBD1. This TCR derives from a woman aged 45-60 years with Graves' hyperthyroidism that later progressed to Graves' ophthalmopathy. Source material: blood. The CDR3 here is CASSVGGQGSYGYTF. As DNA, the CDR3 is TGTGCCAGCAGCGTCGGGGGACAGGGTTCCTATGGCTACACCTTC.